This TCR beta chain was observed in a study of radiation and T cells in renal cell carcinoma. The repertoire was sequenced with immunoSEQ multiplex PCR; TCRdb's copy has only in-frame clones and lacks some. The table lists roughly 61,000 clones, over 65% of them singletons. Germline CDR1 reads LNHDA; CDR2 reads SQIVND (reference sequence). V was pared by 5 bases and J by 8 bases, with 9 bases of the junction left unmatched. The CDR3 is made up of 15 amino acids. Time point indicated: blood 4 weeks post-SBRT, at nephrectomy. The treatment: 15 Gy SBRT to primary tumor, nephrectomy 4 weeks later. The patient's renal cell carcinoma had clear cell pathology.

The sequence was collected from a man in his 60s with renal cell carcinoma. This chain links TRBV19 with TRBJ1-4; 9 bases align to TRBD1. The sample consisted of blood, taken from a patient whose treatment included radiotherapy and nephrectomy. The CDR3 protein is CASSPRDRESEKLFF. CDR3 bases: TGTGCCAGTAGTCCCCGGGACAGGGAGTCCGAAAAACTGTTTTTT.